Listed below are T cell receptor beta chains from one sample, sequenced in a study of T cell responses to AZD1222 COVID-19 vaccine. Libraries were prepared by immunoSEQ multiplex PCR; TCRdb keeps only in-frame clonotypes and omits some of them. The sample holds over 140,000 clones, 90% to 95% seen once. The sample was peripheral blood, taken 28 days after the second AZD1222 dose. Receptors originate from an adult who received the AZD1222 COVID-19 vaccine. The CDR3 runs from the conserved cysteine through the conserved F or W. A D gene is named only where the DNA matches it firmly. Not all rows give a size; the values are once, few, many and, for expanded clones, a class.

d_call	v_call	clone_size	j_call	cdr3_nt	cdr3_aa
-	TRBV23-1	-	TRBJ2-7	TGCGCCAGGAATGGCAGGGGTTACGAGCAGTACTTC	CARNGRGYEQYF
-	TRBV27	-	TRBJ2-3	TGTGCCAGCTCCTTTTGGGCAAGCACAGATACGCAGTATTTT	CASSFWASTDTQYF
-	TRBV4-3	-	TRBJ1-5	TGCGCCAGCAGCGGGGGGAGCAATCAGCCCCAGCATTTT	CASSGGSNQPQHF
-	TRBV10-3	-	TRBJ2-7	TGTGCCATCAGTGAGTCCGAGGGGCCCTCCTACGAGCAGTACTTC	CAISESEGPSYEQYF
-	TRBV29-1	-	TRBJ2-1	TGCAGCGTTGAAGTAACCCGAGGGCAGTTCTTC	CSVEVTRGQFF
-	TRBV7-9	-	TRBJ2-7	TGTGCCAGCAGCAAACCCCCGGACTACGAGCAGTACTTC	CASSKPPDYEQYF
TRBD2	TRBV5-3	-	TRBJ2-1	TGTGCCAGAAGCCCCTGGACTAGCGGTAGCTCGAGTGAGCAGTTCTTC	CARSPWTSGSSSEQFF
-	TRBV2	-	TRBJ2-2	TGTGCCAGCCGACGAGCTGTGGGGCTAAACACCGGGGAGCTGTTTTTT	CASRRAVGLNTGELFF
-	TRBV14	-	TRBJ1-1	TGTGCCAGCAGCCAGACTCGGACGGGAACAGAAGCTTTCTTT	CASSQTRTGTEAFF
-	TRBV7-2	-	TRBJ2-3	TGTGCCAGCAGCTCCTCACCAAGGATAGATACGCAGTATTTT	CASSSSPRIDTQYF
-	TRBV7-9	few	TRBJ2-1	TGTGCCAGCAGCTTAAGGGAGACCAGTGAGCAGTTCTTC	CASSLRETSEQFF
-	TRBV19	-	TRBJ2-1	TGTGCCAGTAGTCGCGGGACAGCAGGACCGCCGGTGGGGCAGTTCTTC	CASSRGTAGPPVGQFF
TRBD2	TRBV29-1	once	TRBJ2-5	TGCAGCGTCCTAGCGGGTGGGGAGACCCAGTACTTC	CSVLAGGETQYF
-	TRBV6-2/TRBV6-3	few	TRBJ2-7	TGTGCCAGCAGTTACCCCCCCGACCGGCCTGGCGAGCAGTACTTC	CASSYPPDRPGEQYF